A single sample is the source of the 28 T cell receptor beta chains below, sequenced in a study of somatic mutations in cytotoxic T cells in rheumatoid arthritis. Assay used: immunoSEQ multiplex PCR; TCRdb lists only in-frame clones, some missing. The profile shows about 29,000 clones, 85% to 90% of them singletons. The specimen was CD8+ T cells sorted from blood. Source of these receptors: an adult with rheumatoid arthritis.

The chain is built from TRBV5-4 and TRBJ2-3, with 9 positions matching TRBD2. The ends lost 2 bases at V and 6 bases at J; junction bases unmatched: 19. CDR3 size: 19 residues. Germline V gives CDR1 SGHNT, CDR2 YYREEE (reference sequence). The chain's CDR3 is CASSFPSVLAGQRADTQYF. In DNA form, the CDR3 reads TGTGCCAGCAGCTTCCCGTCCGTTCTAGCGGGGCAAAGGGCGGATACGCAGTATTTT.

The rearrangement joins TRBV18 to TRBJ2-7; the D gene is possibly TRBD1 (6 bases). The CDR3 has 13 amino acids. CDR1 KGHSH and CDR2 LQKENI come from the germline V gene. V was shortened by 6 bases and J by 0 bases, with 9 bases between the two germline ends. The CDR3 protein is CASSGDNSYEQYF. In DNA form, the CDR3 reads TGTGCCAGCTCTGGGGACAACTCCTACGAGCAGTACTTC.

This chain joins TRBV4-3 and TRBJ2-1, with 10 nucleotides matching TRBD1. The CDR3 consists of 16 residues. Germline V CDR1 and CDR2: LGHNA, YSLEER. Losses at the gene ends were 0 bases for V and 10 bases for J; bases not matched to a gene: 9. CDR3 DNA sequence: TGCGCCAGCAGCCAAGATGAAGGGACAGGGGCAAGGGAGCAGTTCTTC. Translation gives CASSQDEGTGAREQFF.

The chain joins TRBV6-5 to TRBJ1-4, with D perhaps matching TRBD1 (6 bases). CDR3 length: 15 amino acids. The V gene's germline CDR1 is MNHEY and CDR2 SVGAGI. Between the trimmed V and J ends, which lost 6 bases and 3 bases, there was a span of 14 bases. The CDR3 DNA reads as TGTGCCAGCAGATTAGAGGGGGTGTCTAATGAAAAACTGTTTTTT. Translated: CASRLEGVSNEKLFF.

J is TRBJ2-1 and V is TRBV5-1; 7 bases agree with TRBD2. This CDR3 region has 16 residues. Germline V lookup: CDR1 SGHRS, CDR2 YFSETQ. V trimming: 4 bases; J trimming: 8 bases; junction bases outside the gene matches: 15. For the CDR3, the DNA is TGCGCCAGCAGCCCGGGGACTAAACGGCTTTCGGATGAGCAGTTCTTC. Its translation is CASSPGTKRLSDEQFF.

As concerns this clone: At one end the junction does not follow the germline gene, possibly because of a read error. The chain combines TRBV7-7 with TRBJ2-7; 12 bases align to TRBD1. This CDR3 has 14 amino acids. Germline CDR1 and CDR2: SSHAT and FNYEAQ (reference sequence). CDR3: CASSQGQGAFEQYF. CDR3 coding DNA: TGTGCTAGCAGCCAGGGACAGGGGGCTTTCGAGCAGTACTTC.

V is TRBV4-1 and J is TRBJ2-2; the D call may be TRBD1 or TRBD2 (5 bases each). With 4 bases removed from V and 1 base from J, the gap between germline ends came to 16 bases. The germline gives CDR1 MGHRA, CDR2 YSYEKL. The CDR3 sequence is 17 residues long. The CDR3, as DNA: TGCGCCAGCAGCCGTTTTTTAGGGACGGTGAACACCGGGGAGCTGTTTTTT. This codes for CASSRFLGTVNTGELFF.

The CDR3 DNA follows: TGTGCCAGCAGAATCGGACAGGGAGGAGGTGAAGCTTTCTTT. This gives the protein CASRIGQGGGEAFF. This chain links TRBV6-5 with TRBJ1-1, with 8 bases matching TRBD1. CDR1 is MNHEY, CDR2 SVGAGI, per germline. The ends lost 6 bases at V and 7 bases at J; junction bases unmatched: 10. The CDR3 contains 14 residues.

The sample holds one count of this clone. CDR3 nucleotides: TGTGCCAGCAGCTTAGGGGGACGCAATGAGCAGTTCTTC. It is translated as CASSLGGRNEQFF. V gene TRBV7-9 combines with J gene TRBJ2-1; possibly TRBD1 or TRBD2 for D (5 bases each). The CDR3 is 13 amino acids. The germline V gene has CDR1 SEHNR and CDR2 FQNEAQ (reference sequence). The ends were cut back, 1 base at V and 6 bases at J, with 7 bases in the middle.

This chain links TRBV29-1 with TRBJ1-2; 9 bases are a match to TRBD1. This CDR3 contains 12 residues. The germline V gene has CDR1 SQVTM and CDR2 ANQGSEA. The junction had 5 bases not matched to a gene; V was cut back by 6 bases and J by 6 bases. CDR3 sequence (DNA): TGCAGCGTCCCGGGACAGGGAGATGGCTACACCTTC. As protein: CSVPGQGDGYTF.

The V call is TRBV7-9, the J call TRBJ2-2; TRBD1 agrees at 9 bases. Germline CDR1 SEHNR, CDR2 FQNEAQ (reference sequence). J gave up 6 bases and V 5 bases, and 7 bases lay outside the gene matches. The CDR3 runs to 15 residues. Here the CDR3 DNA reads TGTGCCAGCAGCGATACAGGGGGCGCGTCCGGGGAGCTGTTTTTT. Amino acid sequence: CASSDTGGASGELFF.

V and J are TRBV5-1 and TRBJ2-5, with no clear D. The V end lost 3 bases, the J end lost 1 base, and 13 bases lay between the germline ends. This CDR3 contains 15 residues. In germline, CDR1 is SGHRS, CDR2 YFSETQ. The CDR3 is CASSSGRLFQETQYF. CDR3 in DNA: TGCGCCAGCAGCTCAGGAAGGCTCTTCCAAGAGACCCAGTACTTC.

This chain links TRBV5-4 with TRBJ2-7; 14 positions match TRBD2. Germline V gene data show CDR1 as SGHNT and CDR2 as YYREEE (reference sequence). With V trimmed by 9 bases and J by 2 bases, 1 base remained unmatched. The CDR3 has 13 amino acids. CDR3 region: CAMGLAGAYEQYF. The CDR3 DNA follows: TGTGCCATGGGACTAGCGGGAGCCTACGAGCAGTACTTC.

The rearrangement uses TRBV2 and TRBJ2-7; 12 bases fit TRBD2. This CDR3 has 14 residues. Germline lookup yields CDR1 SNHLY and CDR2 FYNNEI. With V trimmed by 1 base and J by 6 bases, 1 base remained unmatched. CDR3 DNA: TGTGCCAGCAGTGAAGGGACTAGCGGGGTCGAGCAGTACTTC. Translating gives CASSEGTSGVEQYF.

This clone showed up just once. The rearrangement uses TRBV9 and TRBJ2-3; perhaps TRBD2 as D (5 bases). Trimming left V 0 bases short and J 0 bases short, with 11 bases between. This CDR3 region has 16 residues. CDR1 is SGDLS, CDR2 YYNGEE, per germline. The CDR3 DNA reads as TGTGCCAGCAGCGTAGCCGACTACCCTAGCACAGATACGCAGTATTTT. The encoded protein is CASSVADYPSTDTQYF.

The chain has TRBV6-1 and TRBJ2-2; no reliable D call. The V gene lost 2 bases and the J gene lost 5 bases, with 9 bases spanning the gap. This CDR3 has 14 amino acids. The germline V gene has CDR1 MNHNS and CDR2 SASEGT. The DNA of the CDR3 is TGTGCCAGCAGTGAAAACAGAATGACCGGGGAGCTGTTTTTT. It is translated as CASSENRMTGELFF.

V usage is TRBV11-2 and J usage is TRBJ2-7; 7 bases are a match to TRBD1. The CDR3 totals 15 residues. CDR1 is SGHAT, CDR2 FQNNGV, per germline. V shed 3 bases, J shed 1 base, and the junction held 6 bases outside the gene matches. CDR3: CASSFFRGSSYEQYF. DNA for the CDR3: TGTGCCAGCAGCTTCTTCAGGGGGTCGTCCTACGAGCAGTACTTC.

The chain is built from TRBV2 and TRBJ1-2; 7 nucleotides line up with TRBD1. Germline V gene data show CDR1 as SNHLY and CDR2 as FYNNEI. V lost 0 bases to trimming and J lost 3 bases; unmatched junction nucleotides: 7. The CDR3 contains 16 residues. The CDR3 region is CASSEALGTEDYGYTF. The DNA of the CDR3 is TGTGCCAGCAGTGAAGCGCTTGGGACAGAGGACTATGGCTACACCTTC.

The table lists this clone with a few counts. The chain links TRBV5-1 to TRBJ2-7; TRBD2 aligns across 13 bases. Germline V lookup: CDR1 SGHRS, CDR2 YFSETQ. V was clipped by 4 bases and J by 5 bases; unmatched bases: 3. CDR3 length: 14 amino acids. The CDR3 region has the DNA TGCGCCAGCAGCCCGGGGACTAGCGGGAACGAGCAGTACTTC. It yields the protein CASSPGTSGNEQYF.

The chain carries TRBV19 and TRBJ2-1; perhaps TRBD2 as D (6 bases). CDR3 length: 15 residues. V lost 3 bases and J 1 base, leaving 10 bases between the germline ends. Germline assignment: CDR1 LNHDA and CDR2 SQIVND (reference sequence). In DNA, the CDR3 is TGTGCCAGTAGTATCGCGGGGCTGTCCTACAATGAGCAGTTCTTC. Translated, it gives CASSIAGLSYNEQFF.

The rearrangement links TRBV11-2 to TRBJ1-5; no clear D. The CDR3 consists of 13 residues. In germline, CDR1 is SGHAT, CDR2 FQNNGV. V lost 5 bases and J lost 4, with 9 bases in between. CDR3 in DNA: TGTGCCAGCAGCGCCTGGGATAATCAGCCCCAGCATTTT. The encoded protein is CASSAWDNQPQHF.

The chain carries TRBV6-5 and TRBJ2-5, with TRBD1 as a possible D gene (5 bases). Trimming took off 6 bases at V and 0 bases at J, with 11 bases between the two ends. The CDR3 extends over 14 amino acids. The germline V gene has CDR1 MNHEY and CDR2 SVGAGI. The CDR3 DNA reads TGTGCCAGCAGAGACCAGGGTTACCAAGAGACCCAGTACTTC. Encoded protein: CASRDQGYQETQYF.

This clone was found once. V is TRBV27 and J is TRBJ2-7; D is perhaps TRBD1 (6 bases). CDR1 is MNHEY and CDR2 is SMNVEV in the germline V gene (reference sequence). The CDR3 totals 15 residues. V dropped 6 bases and J dropped 2 bases, with 17 bases sitting between them. CDR3 bases: TGTGCCAGCAGCTCGTTCCCTGGACAGACCTACGAGCAGTACTTC. Amino acid sequence: CASSSFPGQTYEQYF.

This chain links TRBV6-1 with TRBJ1-3, with D uncertain. Trimming removed 2 bases from V and 3 bases from J, with 5 bases in between. This CDR3 region has 13 residues. Per germline, CDR1 MNHNS and CDR2 SASEGT. The DNA for the CDR3 is TGTGCCAGCAGTGAATACCTTGGAAACACCATATATTTT. The encoded protein is CASSEYLGNTIYF.

The chain carries TRBV4-1 and TRBJ2-7; 11 bases are a match to TRBD2. V trimming: 4 bases; J trimming: 4 bases; junction bases outside the gene matches: 9. CDR3 length: 16 amino acids. In germline, CDR1 is MGHRA, CDR2 YSYEKL. The CDR3 region has the DNA TGCGCCAGCAGCCCACGTACTAGCGGGAGAGAGTACGAGCAGTACTTC. Amino acid sequence: CASSPRTSGREYEQYF.

This chain links TRBV7-2 with TRBJ1-2; tentatively, D is TRBD1 (5 bases). CDR1 SGHTA and CDR2 FQGNSA come from the germline V gene. Trimming stripped 0 bases from V and 2 bases from J, with 10 bases between. The length of the CDR3 is 15 residues. The CDR3 loop reads CASSLAVWDNYGYTF. The CDR3, as DNA: TGTGCCAGCAGCTTAGCAGTCTGGGACAACTATGGCTACACCTTC.

There are a few counts of this clone. The chain recombines TRBV12-5 with TRBJ1-5; D uncertain. Germline lookup yields CDR1 LGHNT and CDR2 FRNRAP. With 6 bases removed from V and 3 bases from J, the gap between germline ends came to 6 bases. This CDR3 spans 12 amino acids. The CDR3 here is CASGPSNQPQHF. DNA of the CDR3: TGTGCTAGTGGACCCTCCAATCAGCCCCAGCATTTT.

The chain has TRBV7-2 and TRBJ2-6; D is unresolved. This CDR3 has 13 amino acids. The germline V gene has CDR1 SGHTA and CDR2 FQGNSA. The V end lost 2 bases, the J end lost 4 bases, and 3 bases lay between the germline ends. The CDR3 region is CASSLPGANVLTF. CDR3 nucleotide sequence: TGTGCCAGCAGCTTACCAGGGGCCAACGTCCTGACTTTC. Full variable domain (outside the CDR3, taken from reference TRBV7-2 and TRBJ2-6): GAGVSQSPSNKVTEKGKDVELRCDPISGHTALYWYRQSLGQGLEFLIYFQGNSAPDKSGLPSDRFSAERTGGSVSTLTIQRTQQEDSAVYLCASSLPGANVLTFGAGSRLTVL.